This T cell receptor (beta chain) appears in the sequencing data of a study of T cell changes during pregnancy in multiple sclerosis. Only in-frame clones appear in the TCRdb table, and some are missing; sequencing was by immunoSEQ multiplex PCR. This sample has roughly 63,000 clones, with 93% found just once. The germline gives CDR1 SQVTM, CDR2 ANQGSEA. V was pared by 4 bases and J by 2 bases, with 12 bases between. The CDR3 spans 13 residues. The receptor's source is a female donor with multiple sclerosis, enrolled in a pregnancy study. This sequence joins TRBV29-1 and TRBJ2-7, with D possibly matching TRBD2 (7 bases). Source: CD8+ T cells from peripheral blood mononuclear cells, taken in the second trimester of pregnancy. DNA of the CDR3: TGCAGCGTTGCTGGGGGGGCCACCTACGAGCAGTACTTC. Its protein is CSVAGGATYEQYF.